One and the same sample provided the 5 T cell receptor beta chains below, sequenced in a study of CXCR3-negative and CXCR3-positive naive CD8 T cells. Notes on the study in general: CXCR3-positive naive cells carried more hydrophobic TRB CDR3s than CXCR3-negative naive cells did.

No cognate antigen is known for these TCRs. UMI labels and 5' RACE were used to prepare the TRB cDNA libraries. TCRdb reprocessed the 5' RACE reads and reports one entry per CDR3 protein, with no DNA. Recorded for this sample: around 150,000 distinct CDR3 sequences. Input material: naive CXCR3+ CD8+ T cells from blood. This sample's subset: CD45RO-CCR7+CD27+CD95- naive CD8+ T cells expressing CXCR3 (TNR3+). The source is a human donor in good health. Some clones in this sample may be carry-over from other donors' samples.

This chain uses TRBV29-1 with TRBJ2-7; the D call from TCRdb, TRBD1, cannot be confirmed without DNA. CDR1 and CDR2 from the germline V gene are SQVTM and ANQGSEA. The CDR3 sequence is 14 residues long. The CDR3 spells CSVEDRGRDYEQYF.

This sequence joins TRBV2 and TRBJ2-1; TCRdb gives TRBD2 as the D gene, but with no DNA this cannot be confirmed. Germline V gene lookup returns CDR1 SNHLY and CDR2 FYNNEI. CDR3 length equals 15 residues. CDR3 protein: CASRILEARNNEQFF.

V usage is TRBV29-1 and J usage is TRBJ1-1. The CDR3 consists of 14 residues. Germline V CDR1 and CDR2: SQVTM, ANQGSEA. CDR3 sequence: CSAGRKERGTEAFF.

CDR3: CASSVHNEQFF. This sequence joins TRBV7-9 and TRBJ2-1. Germline lookup yields CDR1 SEHNR and CDR2 FQNEAQ (reference sequence). The CDR3 has 11 amino acids.

The chain links TRBV7-7 to TRBJ2-7; TCRdb picks TRBD1, but there is no DNA to check that call. The CDR3 totals 14 residues. The V gene's germline CDR1 is SSHAT and CDR2 FNYEAQ (reference sequence). The CDR3 region is CASSLGAGVTEQYF.